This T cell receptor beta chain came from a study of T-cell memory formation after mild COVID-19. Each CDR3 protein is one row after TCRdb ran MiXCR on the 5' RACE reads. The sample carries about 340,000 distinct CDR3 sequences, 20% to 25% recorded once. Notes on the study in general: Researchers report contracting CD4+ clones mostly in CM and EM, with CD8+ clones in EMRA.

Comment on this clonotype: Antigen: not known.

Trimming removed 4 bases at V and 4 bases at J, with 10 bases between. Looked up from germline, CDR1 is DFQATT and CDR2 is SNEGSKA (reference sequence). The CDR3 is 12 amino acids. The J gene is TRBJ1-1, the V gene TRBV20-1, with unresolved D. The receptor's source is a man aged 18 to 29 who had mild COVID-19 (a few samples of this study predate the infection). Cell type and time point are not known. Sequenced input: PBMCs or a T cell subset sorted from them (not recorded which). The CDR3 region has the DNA TGCAGTGCTACACGGCGCCTCACTGAAGCTTTCTTT. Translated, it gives CSATRRLTEAFF.